The 23 T cell receptor beta chains below all came from one sample that was sequenced in a study of blood T cell repertoires in COVID-19. Repertoires were generated with immunoSEQ multiplex PCR, while TCRdb's copy carries only in-frame clones and drops some. Counted here are fewer than 600,000 clones, approximately 90% occurring once; the ten biggest clones make up less than 2%. Sequenced material: PBMCs or T cells enriched from blood (not recorded which). These receptors were taken from a woman between 40 and 50 years old who had recovered from COVID-19.

V usage is TRBV6-5 and J usage is TRBJ1-1; D not certain. Per the germline V gene, CDR1 is MNHEY and CDR2 is SVGAGI. The ends were cut back, 7 bases at V and 0 bases at J, with 12 bases in the middle. The CDR3 consists of 14 residues. CDR3 sequence reads: CASTTGVLNTEAFF. The CDR3 nucleotides are TGTGCCAGCACTACCGGTGTCTTGAACACTGAAGCTTTCTTT.

The J gene is TRBJ1-1, the V gene TRBV19, with a weak D call TRBD1 (5 bases). This CDR3 comprises 13 residues. Germline V gene data show CDR1 as LNHDA and CDR2 as SQIVND (reference sequence). Trimming removed 5 bases from V and 5 bases from J, with 12 bases in between. CDR3 coding DNA: TGTGCCAGTAGTCGGGCAGGGCAAACTGAAGCTTTCTTT. Translated, it gives CASSRAGQTEAFF.

There are a few counts of this clone. The gene calls are TRBV5-4 and TRBJ1-2; D unresolved. Per the germline V gene, CDR1 is SGHNT and CDR2 is YYREEE (reference sequence). The V gene lost 7 bases and the J gene lost 2 bases, with 15 bases spanning the gap. The CDR3 has 14 residues. The chain's CDR3 is CASSPDGGNYGYTF. The CDR3 DNA follows: TGTGCCAGCTCTCCGGACGGAGGAAACTATGGCTACACCTTC.

This chain uses TRBV7-2 with TRBJ2-5; 11 nucleotides align to TRBD2. The CDR3 contains 17 residues. The germline V gene encodes CDR1 SGHTA and CDR2 FQGNSA. Unmatched junction bases numbered 9, after V lost 4 bases and J lost 2 bases. In nucleotides, the CDR3 is TGTGCCAGCAGCTCTCTCGGGGCTAGCGGGGGGCAAGAGACCCAGTACTTC. Residues: CASSSLGASGGQETQYF.

The chain's CDR3 is CASSWGAKINEQFF. Written as DNA, the CDR3 is TGTGCCAGCAGCTGGGGAGCTAAGATAAATGAGCAGTTCTTC. J is TRBJ2-1 and V is TRBV5-6; D possibly corresponds to TRBD2 (5 bases). The CDR3 is 14 amino acids. Germline assignment: CDR1 SGHDT and CDR2 YYEEEE. Trimming pared 3 bases from V and 7 bases from J, leaving 14 bases between.

The chain is built from TRBV10-3 and TRBJ1-5; D is ambiguous. In germline, CDR1 is ENHRY, CDR2 SYGVKD. The V end lost 4 bases, the J end lost 6 bases, and 19 bases lay between the germline ends. The CDR3 is made up of 16 amino acids. This CDR3 is CAISGQLQPAGQPQHF. CDR3 DNA: TGTGCCATCAGTGGTCAGTTACAACCCGCAGGTCAGCCCCAGCATTTT.

This clone was seen only once. This chain uses TRBV6-5 with TRBJ2-7, with 9 bases that match TRBD2. V lost 2 bases and J lost 4; bases outside the gene matches: 6. The CDR3 length is 15 residues. The germline V gene has CDR1 MNHEY and CDR2 SVGAGI. CDR3 loop: CASSYGREGVYEQYF. DNA for the CDR3: TGTGCCAGCAGTTACGGGCGGGAGGGCGTTTACGAGCAGTACTTC.

The count of this clone is one. J is TRBJ2-1 and V is TRBV11-3; D gene ambiguous. Germline lookup yields CDR1 SGHNT and CDR2 YENEEA. The CDR3 sequence is 11 residues long. V was pared by 4 bases and J by 8 bases, with 6 bases between. The CDR3 DNA follows: TGTGCCAGCAGCTCCACTGATGAGCAGTTCTTC. Translating gives CASSSTDEQFF.

The V and J genes are TRBV11-2 and TRBJ1-4, with D maybe TRBD1 (6 bases). Per germline, CDR1 SGHAT and CDR2 FQNNGV. The CDR3 covers 14 residues. V was trimmed by 2 bases and J by 6 bases, leaving 10 bases between them. The CDR3 reads CASSLWDTDEKLFF. In DNA, the CDR3 is TGTGCCAGCAGCTTATGGGACACCGATGAAAAACTGTTTTTT.

This clone appeared a single time. This sequence joins TRBV7-9 and TRBJ2-7; 10 bases are shared with TRBD2. With 3 bases clipped from V and 3 bases from J, the junction kept 17 bases outside the gene matches. CDR1 is SEHNR, CDR2 FQNEAQ, per germline (reference sequence). The CDR3 has 19 amino acids. The CDR3 sequence is CASSFDPQREGLANYEQYF. As DNA, the CDR3 is TGTGCCAGCAGCTTTGATCCCCAGCGGGAGGGCCTAGCGAACTACGAGCAGTACTTC.

This clone appeared a single time. The chain carries TRBV5-1 and TRBJ2-1, with 15 nucleotides matching TRBD2. Germline CDR1 reads SGHRS; CDR2 reads YFSETQ. This CDR3 has 16 amino acids. The V and J ends lost 7 bases and 9 bases, in that order; junction bases with no gene match: 11. The CDR3 loop is CASGPTPGLAGGEQFF. The CDR3, as DNA: TGCGCCAGCGGCCCGACTCCGGGACTAGCGGGAGGTGAGCAGTTCTTC.

The chain joins TRBV5-4 to TRBJ1-1; D is perhaps TRBD1 (5 bases). CDR3 length equals 14 residues. The germline gives CDR1 SGHNT, CDR2 YYREEE (reference sequence). V dropped 4 bases and J dropped 5 bases, with 15 bases sitting between them. The CDR3 loop is CASSQDRMGTEAFF. DNA of the CDR3: TGTGCCAGCAGCCAAGACAGAATGGGGACTGAAGCTTTCTTT.

The chain joins TRBV24-1 to TRBJ2-5; 8 bases fit TRBD1. J gave up 4 bases and V 5 bases, and 8 bases lay outside the gene matches. CDR3 length: 15 residues. Germline CDR1 KGHDR, CDR2 SFDVKD. The CDR3 loop is CATSGQGARRETQYF. CDR3 sequence (DNA): TGTGCCACCAGTGGCCAGGGGGCGCGGAGAGAGACCCAGTACTTC.

The rearrangement uses TRBV6-5 and TRBJ2-7, with 8 bases that match TRBD2. V was clipped by 0 bases and J by 5 bases; unmatched bases: 9. The germline V gene encodes CDR1 MNHEY and CDR2 SVGAGI. The CDR3 is made up of 16 amino acids. Written as DNA, the CDR3 is TGTGCCAGCAGTTACTCGGCGGGAGGCCCCCCCCACGAGCAGTACTTC. Translated: CASSYSAGGPPHEQYF.

The rearrangement links TRBV5-1 to TRBJ2-3, with 7 bases aligning to TRBD2. Losses at the gene ends were 2 bases for V and 2 bases for J; bases not matched to a gene: 8. CDR1 is SGHRS, CDR2 YFSETQ, per germline. The CDR3 sequence is 16 residues long. CDR3 sequence (DNA): TGCGCCAGCAGCTTTGGGAGCGGGATCCCCACAGATACGCAGTATTTT. This gives the protein CASSFGSGIPTDTQYF.

The chain links TRBV7-9 to TRBJ2-2; a weak D match, TRBD2 (6 bases). V lost 5 bases to trimming and J lost 7 bases, with 17 bases between them. CDR3 length equals 15 residues. Germline V gene lookup returns CDR1 SEHNR and CDR2 FQNEAQ (reference sequence). The CDR3 DNA reads as TGTGCCAGCAGCCAGGAGGGGAACTCAGACGGGGAGCTGTTTTTT. It encodes CASSQEGNSDGELFF.

This chain joins TRBV11-3 and TRBJ2-3; 11 bases line up with TRBD2. V shed 5 bases, J shed 1 base, and the junction held 17 bases outside the gene matches. The V gene's germline CDR1 is SGHNT and CDR2 YENEEA. CDR3 length: 20 amino acids. The CDR3 is CASSPTGTTGTSGGTDTQYF. CDR3 in DNA: TGTGCCAGCAGCCCTACGGGCACAACGGGGACTAGCGGAGGCACAGATACGCAGTATTTT.

This sequence joins TRBV5-8 and TRBJ1-2; 9 bases align to TRBD1. Trimming cost V 4 bases and J 5 bases; bases outside gene matches: 3. The CDR3 contains 13 residues. Germline CDR1 is SGHTS and CDR2 is YDEGEE. The CDR3 spells CASSPGQGYGYTF. The CDR3 coding sequence is TGTGCCAGCAGCCCGGGACAGGGATATGGCTACACCTTC.

This rearrangement joins TRBV7-8 to TRBJ1-4; 8 bases match TRBD1. CDR3 size: 14 residues. The germline V gene has CDR1 SGHVS and CDR2 FQNEAQ. V lost 5 bases, J lost 7 bases, and 6 bases stayed unmatched. The CDR3 nucleotides are TGTGCCAGCAGCGGGGGACAGGAGGGTGAAAAACTGTTTTTT. Amino acid sequence: CASSGGQEGEKLFF.

This CDR3 reads CATSRDTGGANEKLFF. The CDR3 DNA follows: TGTGCCACCAGCAGGGATACAGGGGGCGCGAATGAAAAACTGTTTTTT. V and J are TRBV15 and TRBJ1-4; 9 positions match TRBD1. The CDR3 covers 16 residues. Germline CDR1 is LNHNV and CDR2 is YYDKDF (reference sequence). The trim removed 3 bases at V and 5 bases at J, leaving 7 bases unmatched.

The sample holds one count of this clone. The J gene is TRBJ2-1, the V gene TRBV27; D is perhaps TRBD2 (5 bases). The CDR3 is made up of 16 amino acids. CDR1 and CDR2 from the germline V gene are MNHEY and SMNVEV (reference sequence). V was shortened by 1 base and J by 5 bases, with 15 bases between the two germline ends. The CDR3 DNA sequence: TGTGCCAGCAGTTTATTTTCACTAGGAAATCACAATGAGCAGTTCTTC. Encoded protein: CASSLFSLGNHNEQFF.

The V call is TRBV6-2 or TRBV6-3, the J call TRBJ1-3; TRBD1 might be the D (5 bases). This CDR3 has 16 residues. The V and J ends lost 6 bases and 0 bases respectively, with 15 bases between them. Germline lookup yields CDR1 MNHEY and CDR2 SVGEGT. This chain's CDR3 is CASSRAGRLSGNTIYF. In DNA form, the CDR3 reads TGTGCCAGCAGCCGAGCGGGACGTCTCTCTGGAAACACCATATATTTT.

In DNA form, the CDR3 reads TGCGCCAGCTCATCCACGGGTGGTTCGGATGAGCAGTTCTTC. Encoded protein: CASSSTGGSDEQFF. The rearrangement joins TRBV5-1 to TRBJ2-1; no clear D gene. The CDR3 runs 14 residues. V lost 7 bases and J lost 8, with 19 bases in between. Germline V gene data show CDR1 as SGHRS and CDR2 as YFSETQ.